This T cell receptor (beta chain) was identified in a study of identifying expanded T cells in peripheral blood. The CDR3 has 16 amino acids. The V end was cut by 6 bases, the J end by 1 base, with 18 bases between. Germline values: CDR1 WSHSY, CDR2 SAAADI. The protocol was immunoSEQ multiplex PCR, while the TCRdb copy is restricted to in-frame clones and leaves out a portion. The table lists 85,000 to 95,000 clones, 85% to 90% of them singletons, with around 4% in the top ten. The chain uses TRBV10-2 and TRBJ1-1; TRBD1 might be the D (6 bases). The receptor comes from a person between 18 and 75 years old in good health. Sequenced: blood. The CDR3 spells CASSERRGTKNTEAFF. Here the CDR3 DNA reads TGCGCCAGCAGCGAGCGCCGCGGGACAAAGAACACTGAAGCTTTCTTT.